Here is one T cell receptor beta chain with its context. Antigen: not known. These data originate in a study of identical twins. General study points: Conclusions were drawn cross-sectionally by statistical analysis, without following the same donors.

V gave up 3 bases and J gave up 3 bases, with 11 bases separating them. CDR1 and CDR2 from the germline V gene are SGHTA and FQGNSA. The CDR3 has 14 residues. From the 5' RACE reads, TCRdb called clonotypes with MiXCR, one entry per CDR3 protein. In the table there are 240,000 or so distinct CDR3 sequences, roughly 13% of which are singletons. The data were also submitted as part of a second study, on yellow fever vaccine responses in identical twins.

V gene TRBV7-2 combines with J gene TRBJ1-2; TRBD1 is a possible D gene (6 bases). What was sequenced was memory (CD45RO+) T cells sorted from blood. This receptor was identified in a woman between 18 and 29 years old in good health. DNA of the CDR3: TGTGCCAGCAGCTTTATGCGGACAGACTATGGCTACACCTTC. Encoded protein: CASSFMRTDYGYTF.